The 18 T cell receptor beta chains below come from one sample, sequenced in a study of shared clonotypes between healthy human individuals. Clones were read by immunoSEQ multiplex PCR, and TCRdb kept only the in-frame ones, dropping some. The table shows around 940,000 clones, with 76% occurring only once. The specimen was memory CD4+ T cells sorted from blood. Regarding subset: CD45RA-negative fraction. Receptors originate from a young man in good health.

The rearrangement joins TRBV5-1 to TRBJ2-1, with D uncertain. CDR1 is SGHRS and CDR2 is YFSETQ in the germline V gene. The CDR3 is 14 amino acids. The V and J ends lost 3 bases and 5 bases respectively, with 12 bases between them. The CDR3 nucleotides read TGCGCCAGCAGCTCAGTTTCAAGGGACAATGAGCAGTTCTTC. It is translated as CASSSVSRDNEQFF.

This chain uses TRBV10-3 with TRBJ1-1; unclear D gene. This CDR3 contains 14 residues. Trimming removed 2 bases from V and 1 base from J, with 8 bases in between. The germline V gene encodes CDR1 ENHRY and CDR2 SYGVKD. The CDR3 nucleotides are TGTGCCATCAGTGAGACCCAATGGAACACTGAAGCTTTCTTT. Translated, it gives CAISETQWNTEAFF.

This chain connects TRBV30 to TRBJ2-3, with 9 bases that match TRBD2. V shed 5 bases and J 0 bases; nucleotides not matched to a gene: 3. CDR3 length: 14 residues. Per the germline V gene, CDR1 is GTSNPN and CDR2 is SVGIG (reference sequence). CDR3 region: CAWSSGRSTDTQYF. CDR3 bases: TGTGCCTGGTCGAGCGGGAGGAGCACAGATACGCAGTATTTT.

This chain links TRBV30 with TRBJ2-7, with TRBD1 matching 10 bases. The CDR3 loop spans 14 amino acids. V trimming: 3 bases; J trimming: 5 bases; junction bases outside the gene matches: 7. The germline gives CDR1 GTSNPN, CDR2 SVGIG (reference sequence). The CDR3 DNA reads as TGTGCCTGGAGCCGTGGGGGGACAGGGGACGAGCAGTACTTC. Its protein is CAWSRGGTGDEQYF.

The chain has TRBV19 and TRBJ2-5; no firm D call. The length of the CDR3 is 16 residues. Trimming left V 0 bases short and J 7 bases short, with 18 bases between. Germline V gives CDR1 LNHDA, CDR2 SQIVND (reference sequence). This CDR3 reads CASSIDSSVSSRTQYF. For the CDR3, the DNA is TGTGCCAGTAGTATAGATTCGTCGGTTTCGAGTAGGACCCAGTACTTC.

The chain links TRBV5-3 to TRBJ2-7; D gene uncertain. TRBV5-3 is an open reading frame, and its role is uncertain. This CDR3 contains 13 residues. The V gene lost 0 bases and the J gene lost 4 bases, with 8 bases spanning the gap. Here the CDR3 DNA reads TGTGCCAGAAGCTTGGCCGTACTGTACGAGCAGTACTTC. Encoded protein: CARSLAVLYEQYF.

The chain recombines TRBV7-9 with TRBJ2-6, with D perhaps being TRBD1 or TRBD2 (6 bases each). Deletions cut 5 bases from V and 4 bases from J, with 15 bases between. The CDR3 has 16 amino acids. Germline assignment: CDR1 SEHNR and CDR2 FQNEAQ (reference sequence). This CDR3 reads CASSQVGGRGANVLTF. CDR3 nucleotide sequence: TGTGCCAGCAGCCAAGTGGGGGGCCGAGGGGCCAACGTCCTGACTTTC.

This clone occurred once. This chain connects TRBV29-1 to TRBJ2-1; unclear D gene. Germline CDR1 is SQVTM and CDR2 is ANQGSEA. Trimming pared 5 bases from V and 5 bases from J, leaving 7 bases between. The CDR3 runs to 11 residues. The CDR3 protein is CSVTRNNEQFF. As DNA, the CDR3 is TGCAGCGTTACCCGGAACAATGAGCAGTTCTTC.

The V and J genes are TRBV29-1 and TRBJ2-2; the match to TRBD2 covers 7 bases. J was trimmed by 1 base and V by 5 bases; bases with no gene match: 4. CDR3 length equals 14 residues. The germline V gene encodes CDR1 SQVTM and CDR2 ANQGSEA. CDR3 bases: TGCAGCGTTTATAGCGGGTTGAACACCGGGGAGCTGTTTTTT. Translated: CSVYSGLNTGELFF.

This clone was counted a few times. The rearrangement uses TRBV30 and TRBJ2-1; 7 bases align to TRBD2. The CDR3 has 14 residues. Germline loops: CDR1 GTSNPN, CDR2 SVGIG (reference sequence). V lost 8 bases, J lost 7 bases, and 14 bases stayed unmatched. The CDR3 loop is CAGHPLGGRNEQFF. The DNA for the CDR3 is TGTGCCGGACACCCGTTGGGGGGGAGGAATGAGCAGTTCTTC.

The gene calls are TRBV7-3 and TRBJ2-5; D not resolved. CDR3 length: 13 amino acids. Germline V gene sequence: CDR1 SGHTA, CDR2 FQGTGA. Trimming pared 5 bases from V and 5 bases from J, leaving 12 bases between. CDR3 coding DNA: TGTGCCAGCAGCCCCCGGTCGGCTGAGACCCAGTACTTC. Its translation is CASSPRSAETQYF.

The chain is built from TRBV11-3 and TRBJ2-3, with 7 nucleotides matching TRBD2. Per the germline V gene, CDR1 is SGHNT and CDR2 is YENEEA. The V segment lost 0 bases and the J segment 3 bases; nucleotides outside the gene matches: 9. The CDR3 spans 17 residues. CDR3: CASSLDGQREGTDTQYF. The CDR3, as DNA: TGTGCCAGCAGCTTAGATGGCCAGCGGGAAGGGACAGATACGCAGTATTTT.

In the case of this clone: Other DNA sequences from this sample encode an identical CDR3 as well. The CDR3 coding sequence is TGCGCCAGCAGCCCCGACGGGTACTACGAGCAGTACTTC. It is translated as CASSPDGYYEQYF. The gene calls are TRBV5-1 and TRBJ2-7; D gene ambiguous. CDR1 SGHRS and CDR2 YFSETQ come from the germline V gene. Trimming cost V 4 bases and J 3 bases, with 11 bases left between them. The CDR3 has 13 residues.

In its sample, this clone was seen once. The chain carries TRBV7-2 and TRBJ2-5; D is possibly TRBD2 (5 bases). Germline values: CDR1 SGHTA, CDR2 FQGNSA. Trimming removed 5 bases at V and 5 bases at J, with 15 bases between. The CDR3 is 14 amino acids. CDR3 sequence reads: CASSPGNSQETQYF. DNA of the CDR3: TGTGCCAGCAGCCCGGGGAATAGCCAGGAGACCCAGTACTTC.

The V call is TRBV5-1, the J call TRBJ2-5, with D perhaps TRBD1 (5 bases). This CDR3 spans 14 amino acids. Per germline, CDR1 SGHRS and CDR2 YFSETQ. Trimming took off 1 base at V and 2 bases at J, with 9 bases between the two ends. The CDR3 nucleotides are TGCGCCAGCAGCTTGTCGACAGTACAAGAGACCCAGTACTTC. Protein product: CASSLSTVQETQYF.

This clone was observed once. The chain links TRBV6-1 to TRBJ2-7, with D possibly called TRBD1 or TRBD2 (5 bases each). V shed 2 bases and J shed 2 bases, with 10 bases lying between them. The CDR3 length is 14 residues. CDR1 and CDR2 (germline): MNHNS, SASEGT. The CDR3 DNA sequence: TGTGCCAGCAGTGAAACGTGGGACCCCTACGAGCAGTACTTC. Protein: CASSETWDPYEQYF.

The chain employs TRBV6-8 and TRBJ2-5, with 8 bases fitting TRBD1. V lost 2 bases and J lost 5; bases outside the gene matches: 10. The CDR3 runs to 16 residues. Per germline, CDR1 MNHGY and CDR2 SAAAGT. Here the CDR3 DNA reads TGTGCCAGCAGTTACCCAGGGGGCAACGGTGGGGAGACCCAGTACTTC. Encoded protein: CASSYPGGNGGETQYF.

The chain employs TRBV10-3 and TRBJ1-5; 9 nucleotides align to TRBD1. CDR1 is ENHRY and CDR2 is SYGVKD in the germline V gene. The CDR3 runs 20 residues. After removal of 0 bases from V and 4 bases from J, the junction contained 16 bases not matched to a gene. DNA for the CDR3: TGTGCCATCAGTGAGTCCCTGGGGACAGGGAAGAGGTTCGATAATCAGCCCCAGCATTTT. Protein: CAISESLGTGKRFDNQPQHF.